This T cell receptor (beta chain) appears in the sequencing data of a study of beta chain features in type 1 diabetes. Reverse transcribing all isolated RNA meant expressed TCRB transcripts were sequenced. TCRdb keeps only in-frame clones here, not all; method: immunoSEQ multiplex PCR. In the table there are under 300,000 clones, less than 35% of which are singletons. Sorted populations were all over 95% pure. CDR3 length equals 15 residues. Looked up from germline, CDR1 is GTSNPN and CDR2 is SVGIG (reference sequence). Unmatched junction bases numbered 2, after V lost 1 base and J lost 7 bases. The sequence was obtained from a man aged 25-40 years in good health. The sample comprised central memory CD4+ T cells from blood. This chain connects TRBV30 to TRBJ2-1, with TRBD2 matching over 15 bases. The CDR3: CAWSAGLAGGNEQFF. CDR3 DNA sequence: TGTGCCTGGAGTGCTGGACTAGCGGGGGGGAATGAGCAGTTCTTC. The full variable domain, in which reference TRBV30 and TRBJ2-1 provide the parts outside the CDR3, is SQTIHQWPATLVQPVGSPLSLECTVEGTSNPNLYWYRQAAGRGLQLLFYSVGIGQISSEVPQNLSASRPQDRQFILSSKKLLLSDSGFYLCAWSAGLAGGNEQFFGPGTRLTVL.